This T cell receptor beta chain derives from a study of blood T cell repertoires in COVID-19. Study summary: COVID-19 samples, acute and convalescent, were from the United States, Italy and Spain.

Methods used by the authors: The assay estimated nucleated cells by amplifying reference gene primers. Sequenced by immunoSEQ multiplex PCR; TCRdb stores in-frame clones only, minus some. V and J calls plus clone size are reproduced from that table; the DNA served to infer D and trimming. Of about 210,000 clones in the sample, 80% were seen once. CDR1 is MNHEY, CDR2 SVGAGI, per germline. The CDR3 runs to 15 residues. V trimming: 8 bases; J trimming: 5 bases; junction bases outside the gene matches: 9. Those who participated ranged in age from roughly 18 to 89 years and resided in about 24 US areas. Clinical histories supplied by participants themselves formed the basis of cohort assignment.

Sequencing used PBMCs or T cells enriched from blood (not recorded which). The receptor comes from a man aged 25-45 years with acute COVID-19. The chain recombines TRBV6-5 with TRBJ1-6, with 7 bases identical to TRBD1. In DNA, the CDR3 is TGTGCCAGCGGGGTGGGACAGCATCATAATTCACCCCTCCACTTT. Protein sequence: CASGVGQHHNSPLHF.